There are a few counts of the clone carrying this T cell receptor beta chain. The data derive from a study of tumor-infiltrating lymphocytes in oesophageal squamous cell carcinoma. TCRdb reprocessed the PCR reads with MiXCR, giving one entry per CDR3 protein. The table shows under 20,000 distinct CDR3 sequences, with around two fifths occurring only once. The CDR3 totals 11 residues. Trimming stripped 5 bases from V and 6 bases from J, with 7 bases between. The J gene is TRBJ1-2, the V gene TRBV12-3 or TRBV12-4; no definite D call. Sequencing input: normal esophageal tissue next to the tumor. The TCR originated in a male donor with esophageal squamous cell carcinoma. The CDR3 spells CASSPDHGYTF. The CDR3 bases are TGTGCCAGCAGTCCCGACCATGGCTACACCTTC.